This T cell receptor (delta chain) was identified during a study of γδ T cells in repeated Plasmodium falciparum infection. Study details: Age- and gender-matched Australian children served as comparison for malaria-exposed Malian children. Four controlled malaria infections with P. falciparum NF54 spanned 644 days. Each infection was followed by sampling at 21 days, plus baseline and some pre-infection draws. Study outcomes and limitations: Compared with Australian children, Malian Vdelta2-negative repertoires seemed more clonal, less diverse, less shared.

Remarks on this clone: The antigen is undetermined. TCRdb's protein for this DNA is that of a much larger clone and differs from the translation at residue 19, likely a read error; the protein shown is the DNA translation.

Gammadelta T cells were flow-sorted from PBMC into Vgamma9/Vdelta2+ and Vdelta2-negative populations for bulk analysis. TCRdb ran CATT on the multiplex PCR reads. The sample consists of under 50,000 delta-chain clones, roughly 1.6% of them appearing once. Germline V gene data show CDR1 as TSWWSYY and CDR2 as QGS. The CDR3 is 25 residues long. V gave up 2 bases and J gave up 0 bases; unmatched junction bases: 28. The TCR sequence derives from a pool of human donors (malaria-infected and uninfected, not separated). This chain uses TRDV1 with TRDJ1, with 12 nucleotides matching TRDD3. The J gene is absent in TCRdb and was assigned here via DNA matching to germline. Sequencing was carried out using gamma-delta T cells from blood. In nucleotides, the CDR3 is TGTGCTCTTGGGGAAAAGGCCTTCCTACACCTTCCGTACTGGGGGATACTCGCACACACCGATAAACTCATCTTT. It is translated as CALGEKAFLHLPYWGILAHTDKLIF.